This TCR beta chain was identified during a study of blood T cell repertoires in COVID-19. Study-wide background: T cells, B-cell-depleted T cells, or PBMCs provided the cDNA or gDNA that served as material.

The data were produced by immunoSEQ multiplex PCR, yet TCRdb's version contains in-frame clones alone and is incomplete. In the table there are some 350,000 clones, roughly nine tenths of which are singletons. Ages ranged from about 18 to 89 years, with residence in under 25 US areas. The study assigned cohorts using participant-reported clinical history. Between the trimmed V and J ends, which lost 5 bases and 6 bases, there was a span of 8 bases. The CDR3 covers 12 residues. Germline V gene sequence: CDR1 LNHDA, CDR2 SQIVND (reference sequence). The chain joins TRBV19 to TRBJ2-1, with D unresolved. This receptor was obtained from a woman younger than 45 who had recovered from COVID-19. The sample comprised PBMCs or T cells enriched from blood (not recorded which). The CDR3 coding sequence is TGTGCCAGTAGTCATGAGTTCAATGAGCAGTTCTTC. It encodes CASSHEFNEQFF.